This T cell receptor beta chain was sequenced during a study of T cell repertoires in cytomegalovirus infection (dated by TCRdb to 2018 to 2020). Describing the broader study: Peptide stimulations targeted recently identified HLA-C-restricted CMV epitopes, whose presentation resists viral immunomodulation, together with well-studied HLA-B-restricted epitopes. Donor HLA type was relevant to the analysis, as public TCR beta signatures indicated carriage of CMV infection together with the matching HLA type.

Broader findings and caveats from the paper: The ex vivo response was dominated by HLA-C-restricted CMV-specific TCR beta clonotypes, and the single most frequent clonotype in two of eight donors was supplied by these HLA-C-restricted clonotypes. Carriers of CMV infection plus the relevant HLA type were discriminated by the cumulative frequency of public TCR beta family members in the study cohort and in an independent approximately 360-donor cohort.

This clonotype has only a few counts. Its specific antigen is unknown. Base-call qualities are not available, and no considerably larger clone is one nucleotide away. For CDR1 and CDR2, the germline V gene (reference sequence) lists SEHNR and FQNEAQ. The CDR3 goes from the cysteine to the phenylalanine over 16 residues. The kept DNA is CDR3 alone, 48 bases in frame from the first base. V is pared back by 6 bases and J by 5 bases, with 19 bases lying between the germline termini. Read against the paper, the sample's treatment or condition label means: in vitro stimulation with specific CMV peptide epitopes to enrich CMV-specific T cells. The run used an Illumina HiSeq 1500. TCRdb passed the public sequencing reads through fastp at Q25 and MiXCR, retaining productive beta sequences. CDR3 protein sequences are deduplicated, and each keeps its most common genes and DNA. A total of roughly 920,000 distinct CDR3 sequences appear in this sample, less than 40% of them only once. The ten largest clones capture about 14% of the sample.

This clonotype originated in a human donor in good health (CMV status not recorded). Some clones in this sample may be carry-over from other donors' samples. The chain is assembled from TRBV7-9 and TRBJ1-4; a tentative D call is TRBD1 (5 bases match). Specimen: cultured CD8+ T cells from PBMCs, collected from culture after CMV antigen stimulation. Here is the DNA: TGTGCCAGCAGGGGATCAGGGTTTTTGGAGAATGAAAAACTGTTTTTT. This translates into CASRGSGFLENEKLFF.